This is a list of T cell receptor beta chains from one sample in a study of T cells after yellow fever vaccination. TCRdb used MiXCR to reprocess the 5' RACE reads, holding one entry per CDR3 protein. The sample has under 70,000 distinct CDR3 sequences, 7.1% seen once. Sequencing used CD8+ T cells sorted from PBMCs, obtained on the day of the first yellow fever vaccination. The receptors stem from a man younger than 35 who received the YFV17D yellow fever vaccine. Each CDR3 is given with its conserved first and last residue. The order of the fields is J gene, D gene, clone size, V gene, CDR3 DNA, CDR3 protein. The D gene is left open where the match is weak. For some rows the clone size is stated as once, few or many, or as a class when expanded; others skip it.

j_call: TRBJ2-1
d_call: TRBD2
clone_size: many
v_call: TRBV27
cdr3_nt: TGTGCCAGCAGCCTTAGCGGGGGGGTTTATAATGAGCAGTTCTTC
cdr3_aa: CASSLSGGVYNEQFF

j_call: TRBJ1-2
d_call: TRBD1
clone_size: -
v_call: TRBV9
cdr3_nt: TGTGCCAGCAGCGCCTCTAGGACAGGAGTTTATGGCTACACCTTC
cdr3_aa: CASSASRTGVYGYTF

j_call: TRBJ1-6
d_call: TRBD1
clone_size: -
v_call: TRBV9
cdr3_nt: TGTGCCAGCAGCGCCAGGACAGGGAATTCACCCCTCCACTTT
cdr3_aa: CASSARTGNSPLHF

j_call: TRBJ2-3
d_call: -
clone_size: many
v_call: TRBV4-3
cdr3_nt: TGCGCCAGCAGCCTAAATGGGGGGGGGCCTGGAGATACGCAGTATTTT
cdr3_aa: CASSLNGGGPGDTQYF

j_call: TRBJ2-1
d_call: -
clone_size: few
v_call: TRBV4-3
cdr3_nt: TGCGCCAGCAGCCAAGATTATTTGCGGGCAGCCTACAATGAGCAGTTCTTC
cdr3_aa: CASSQDYLRAAYNEQFF

j_call: TRBJ1-2
d_call: -
clone_size: few
v_call: TRBV4-1
cdr3_nt: TGCGCCAGCAGCCAAATCCACCTCGGGTCCCAAGTGGGCTACACCTTC
cdr3_aa: CASSQIHLGSQVGYTF

j_call: TRBJ2-3
d_call: TRBD2
clone_size: many
v_call: TRBV15
cdr3_nt: TGTGCCACCAGCAGTCGACTAGCTCTGGATACGCAGTATTTT
cdr3_aa: CATSSRLALDTQYF

j_call: TRBJ2-3
d_call: TRBD2
clone_size: many
v_call: TRBV6-4
cdr3_nt: TGTGCCAGCAGATCCTATCTAGCGGGGGGTTCGTATAGCACAGATACGCAGTATTTT
cdr3_aa: CASRSYLAGGSYSTDTQYF

j_call: TRBJ1-1
d_call: -
clone_size: many
v_call: TRBV4-1
cdr3_nt: TGCGCCAGCAGCCAAGACGGACTTGTCACTGAAGCTTTCTTT
cdr3_aa: CASSQDGLVTEAFF

j_call: TRBJ2-1
d_call: -
clone_size: many
v_call: TRBV7-2
cdr3_nt: TGTGCCAGCAGCTCAGGATTCCCGGGGAGCTCCTACAATGAGCAGTTCTTC
cdr3_aa: CASSSGFPGSSYNEQFF

j_call: TRBJ2-3
d_call: -
clone_size: many
v_call: TRBV10-2
cdr3_nt: TGCGCCAGCAGTGAGTTGGGGGGGGCCGGTACAGATACGCAGTATTTT
cdr3_aa: CASSELGGAGTDTQYF

j_call: TRBJ2-7
d_call: TRBD2
clone_size: many
v_call: TRBV12-3/TRBV12-4
cdr3_nt: TGTGCCAGCAGTCCCGAGAGGGACTACGACGAGCAGTACTTC
cdr3_aa: CASSPERDYDEQYF

j_call: TRBJ2-1
d_call: -
clone_size: -
v_call: TRBV2
cdr3_nt: TGTGCCAGCAGTGATTTGGGGTTTGGAAATGAGCAGTTCTTC
cdr3_aa: CASSDLGFGNEQFF

j_call: TRBJ1-1
d_call: -
clone_size: many
v_call: TRBV6-5
cdr3_nt: TGTGCCAGCAGTTACTCGTTCGACACTTTGAACACTGAAGCTTTCTTT
cdr3_aa: CASSYSFDTLNTEAFF

j_call: TRBJ2-5
d_call: TRBD2
clone_size: few
v_call: TRBV7-9
cdr3_nt: TGTGCCAGCAGCTCTCTTACTAGCGGGGGGGCCAAAGAGACCCAGTACTTC
cdr3_aa: CASSSLTSGGAKETQYF

j_call: TRBJ1-5
d_call: -
clone_size: few
v_call: TRBV7-8
cdr3_nt: TGTGCCAGCAGCTTAGTATTAACGGTCACTCAGCCCCAGCATTTT
cdr3_aa: CASSLVLTVTQPQHF

j_call: TRBJ1-6
d_call: -
clone_size: many
v_call: TRBV5-4
cdr3_nt: TGTGCCAGCAGCCCCGGGTTGGAACACGGTTTTTCCCTCCACTTT
cdr3_aa: CASSPGLEHGFSLHF

j_call: TRBJ2-7
d_call: TRBD1
clone_size: few
v_call: TRBV6-5
cdr3_nt: TGTGCCAGCAGTTACCAGGGGGCGAGGGAGCAGTACTTC
cdr3_aa: CASSYQGAREQYF

j_call: TRBJ2-1
d_call: -
clone_size: -
v_call: TRBV25-1
cdr3_nt: TGTGCCAGGGGCCCCGAGGTACGGCACAATGAGCAGTTCTTC
cdr3_aa: CARGPEVRHNEQFF

j_call: TRBJ2-3
d_call: TRBD2
clone_size: many
v_call: TRBV7-2
cdr3_nt: TGTGCCAGCAGCCCAACTAACGGGGGGTTGGAAGATACGCAGTATTTT
cdr3_aa: CASSPTNGGLEDTQYF

j_call: TRBJ1-1
d_call: -
clone_size: few
v_call: TRBV5-1
cdr3_nt: TGCGCCAGCAGCTTGGAGGCCCCGGTCACTGAAGCTTTCTTT
cdr3_aa: CASSLEAPVTEAFF

j_call: TRBJ1-2
d_call: -
clone_size: many
v_call: TRBV29-1
cdr3_nt: TGCAGCGTCGAACGGGGGACTGGCGGGGGCTACACCTTC
cdr3_aa: CSVERGTGGGYTF

j_call: TRBJ1-6
d_call: -
clone_size: -
v_call: TRBV9
cdr3_nt: TGTGCCAGCAGCCCGGGACCTCTCTCCTATAATTCACCCCTCCACTTT
cdr3_aa: CASSPGPLSYNSPLHF

j_call: TRBJ1-4
d_call: TRBD1
clone_size: -
v_call: TRBV20-1
cdr3_nt: TGCAGTGCGGAAGGACAGGGGGAAGGCGGAAAACTGTTTTTT
cdr3_aa: CSAEGQGEGGKLFF

j_call: TRBJ1-2
d_call: -
clone_size: -
v_call: TRBV6-5
cdr3_nt: TGTGCCAGCAGTTACGTACAGGGAGCTAACTATGGCTACACCTTC
cdr3_aa: CASSYVQGANYGYTF

j_call: TRBJ2-1
d_call: TRBD1
clone_size: many
v_call: TRBV10-3
cdr3_nt: TGTGCCATCAGTGGGGGACAGTCGAACAATGAGCAGTTCTTC
cdr3_aa: CAISGGQSNNEQFF

j_call: TRBJ2-7
d_call: TRBD1
clone_size: many
v_call: TRBV27
cdr3_nt: TGTGCCAGCAGTGCCGGGACAGGGAGACACGAGCAGTACTTC
cdr3_aa: CASSAGTGRHEQYF

j_call: TRBJ1-5
d_call: -
clone_size: few
v_call: TRBV27
cdr3_nt: TGTGCCAGCAGTCCCGATTTGGGTCAGCCCCAGCATTTT
cdr3_aa: CASSPDLGQPQHF

j_call: TRBJ2-7
d_call: TRBD2
clone_size: many
v_call: TRBV12-3/TRBV12-4
cdr3_nt: TGTGCCAGCAGCCCCAGCGGGGGCCCTACCTACGAGCAGTACTTC
cdr3_aa: CASSPSGGPTYEQYF

j_call: TRBJ2-3
d_call: -
clone_size: many
v_call: TRBV6-4
cdr3_nt: TGTGCCAGCCGGAGGGGGGATACGCAGTATTTT
cdr3_aa: CASRRGDTQYF

j_call: TRBJ1-5
d_call: -
clone_size: -
v_call: TRBV5-1
cdr3_nt: TGCGCCAGCAGGGTGGACAGTAATCAGCCCCAGCATTTT
cdr3_aa: CASRVDSNQPQHF

j_call: TRBJ2-2
d_call: -
clone_size: many
v_call: TRBV5-1
cdr3_nt: TGCGCCAGCAGCTTGGCCTCCCCAGGACACTTAAGTTGGACCGGGGAGCTGTTTTTT
cdr3_aa: CASSLASPGHLSWTGELFF

j_call: TRBJ2-5
d_call: TRBD1
clone_size: few
v_call: TRBV24-1
cdr3_nt: TGTGCCACCAGTGACCCCGGGACAGGGCACGAGACCCAGTACTTC
cdr3_aa: CATSDPGTGHETQYF

j_call: TRBJ2-1
d_call: -
clone_size: few
v_call: TRBV7-6
cdr3_nt: TGTGCCAGCAGCTTACCAAACAATGAGCAGTTCTTC
cdr3_aa: CASSLPNNEQFF

j_call: TRBJ1-1
d_call: -
clone_size: many
v_call: TRBV12-3/TRBV12-4
cdr3_nt: TGTGCCAGCAGGCCTCCTTTCGGGTACACTGAAGCTTTCTTT
cdr3_aa: CASRPPFGYTEAFF

j_call: TRBJ2-7
d_call: -
clone_size: many
v_call: TRBV4-3
cdr3_nt: TGCGCCAGCAGCCAGACCAGAAGTAAGGGGTCCCACGAGCAGTACTTC
cdr3_aa: CASSQTRSKGSHEQYF

j_call: TRBJ2-3
d_call: TRBD2
clone_size: many
v_call: TRBV7-9
cdr3_nt: TGTGCCAGCAGCCCACGGACTAGCGGGGGGGCCACAGATACGCAGTATTTT
cdr3_aa: CASSPRTSGGATDTQYF

j_call: TRBJ2-2
d_call: -
clone_size: -
v_call: TRBV6-1
cdr3_nt: TGTGCCAGCAGGCCTCTTTCCGGGGGCGCGAACACCGGGGAGCTGTTTTTT
cdr3_aa: CASRPLSGGANTGELFF

j_call: TRBJ2-5
d_call: TRBD2
clone_size: many
v_call: TRBV11-2
cdr3_nt: TGTGCCAGCAGCTTCCGGCCCTTCGGACTCGGGAGGAGAGGGACCCAGTACTTC
cdr3_aa: CASSFRPFGLGRRGTQYF

j_call: TRBJ1-5
d_call: -
clone_size: many
v_call: TRBV29-1
cdr3_nt: TGCAGCGTTGAAGAAAGCGGGGGCAATCAGCCCCAGCATTTT
cdr3_aa: CSVEESGGNQPQHF

j_call: TRBJ2-2
d_call: -
clone_size: many
v_call: TRBV13
cdr3_nt: TGTGCCAGCAGCTCAGGGACCCTCACCGGGGAGCTGTTTTTT
cdr3_aa: CASSSGTLTGELFF

j_call: TRBJ2-1
d_call: -
clone_size: many
v_call: TRBV12-3/TRBV12-4
cdr3_nt: TGTGCCAGCAGTTTACGGAGCGGGGACATCTACAATGAGCAGTTCTTC
cdr3_aa: CASSLRSGDIYNEQFF

j_call: TRBJ2-3
d_call: TRBD2
clone_size: few
v_call: TRBV27
cdr3_nt: TGTGCCAGCAGTTCGGGACTAGCGGGGGGGCTGGGCACAGATACGCAGTATTTT
cdr3_aa: CASSSGLAGGLGTDTQYF

j_call: TRBJ2-5
d_call: -
clone_size: few
v_call: TRBV27
cdr3_nt: TGTGCCAGCAGTTTATCAGCCCTCGTTAGGACCCAGTACTTC
cdr3_aa: CASSLSALVRTQYF

j_call: TRBJ2-1
d_call: -
clone_size: -
v_call: TRBV5-1
cdr3_nt: TGCGCCAGCAGCTCCTTGGGGGGGGGCTTCAACAATGAGCAGTTCTTC
cdr3_aa: CASSSLGGGFNNEQFF

j_call: TRBJ2-5
d_call: -
clone_size: many
v_call: TRBV27
cdr3_nt: TGTGCCAGCAGTTTAAAGGCACATAGGTACCAAGAGACCCAGTACTTC
cdr3_aa: CASSLKAHRYQETQYF

j_call: TRBJ2-1
d_call: -
clone_size: -
v_call: TRBV4-1
cdr3_nt: TGCGCCAGCAGCCAGGCTGGACTACCCTACAATGAGCAGTTCTTC
cdr3_aa: CASSQAGLPYNEQFF

j_call: TRBJ2-3
d_call: -
clone_size: many
v_call: TRBV6-1
cdr3_nt: TGTGCCAGTACCGAACTACGAAGCACAGATACGCAGTATTTT
cdr3_aa: CASTELRSTDTQYF

j_call: TRBJ2-1
d_call: -
clone_size: few
v_call: TRBV7-9
cdr3_nt: TGTGCCAGCAGCTTACCAGACGGATACAATGAGCAGTTCTTC
cdr3_aa: CASSLPDGYNEQFF

j_call: TRBJ2-5
d_call: -
clone_size: -
v_call: TRBV29-1
cdr3_nt: TGCAGCGTTGTGATCCAAGAGACCCAGTACTTC
cdr3_aa: CSVVIQETQYF

j_call: TRBJ2-7
d_call: TRBD2
clone_size: -
v_call: TRBV6-5
cdr3_nt: TGTGCCAGCAGTTACTGGACTAGTAAAGACTACGAGCAGTACTTC
cdr3_aa: CASSYWTSKDYEQYF

j_call: TRBJ2-1
d_call: -
clone_size: many
v_call: TRBV4-1
cdr3_nt: TGCGCCAGCAGCCGTTTTATTGGGGGCTTGGGCTCCTACAATGAGCAGTTCTTC
cdr3_aa: CASSRFIGGLGSYNEQFF

j_call: TRBJ2-5
d_call: TRBD1
clone_size: -
v_call: TRBV9
cdr3_nt: TGTGCCAGCAGCGGTGGGACAGGGTGGGGGGAGACCCAGTACTTC
cdr3_aa: CASSGGTGWGETQYF

j_call: TRBJ2-7
d_call: -
clone_size: many
v_call: TRBV7-9
cdr3_nt: TGTGCCAGCAGCTCCCTCGGGGGGCCCCACGAGCAGTACTTC
cdr3_aa: CASSSLGGPHEQYF

j_call: TRBJ1-5
d_call: -
clone_size: many
v_call: TRBV27
cdr3_nt: TGTGCCAGCAGTTTAACTGGACCTAGTGCGCCCCAGCATTTT
cdr3_aa: CASSLTGPSAPQHF

j_call: TRBJ2-1
d_call: -
clone_size: many
v_call: TRBV2
cdr3_nt: TGTGCCAGCAGTCCGGAACGCCGCCTCTACAATGAGCAGTTCTTC
cdr3_aa: CASSPERRLYNEQFF

j_call: TRBJ2-1
d_call: -
clone_size: -
v_call: TRBV13
cdr3_nt: TGTGCCAGCAGCTCGAACCGCCTCCCATACAATGAGCAGTTCTTC
cdr3_aa: CASSSNRLPYNEQFF